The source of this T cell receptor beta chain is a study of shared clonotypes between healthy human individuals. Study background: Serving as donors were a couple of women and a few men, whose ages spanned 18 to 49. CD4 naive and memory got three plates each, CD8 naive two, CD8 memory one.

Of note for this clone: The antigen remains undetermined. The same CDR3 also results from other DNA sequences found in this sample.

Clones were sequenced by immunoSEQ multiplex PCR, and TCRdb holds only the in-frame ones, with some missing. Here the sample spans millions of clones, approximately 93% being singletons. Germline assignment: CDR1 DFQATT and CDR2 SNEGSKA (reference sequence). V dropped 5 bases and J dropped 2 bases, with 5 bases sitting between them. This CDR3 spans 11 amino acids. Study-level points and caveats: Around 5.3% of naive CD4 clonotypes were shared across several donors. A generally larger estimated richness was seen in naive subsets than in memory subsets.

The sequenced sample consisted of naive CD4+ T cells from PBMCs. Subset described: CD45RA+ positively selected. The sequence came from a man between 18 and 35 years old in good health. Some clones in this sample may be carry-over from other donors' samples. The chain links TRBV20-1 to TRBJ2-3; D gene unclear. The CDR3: CSAGSTDTQYF. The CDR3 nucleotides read TGCAGTGCTGGGTCCACAGATACGCAGTATTTT.